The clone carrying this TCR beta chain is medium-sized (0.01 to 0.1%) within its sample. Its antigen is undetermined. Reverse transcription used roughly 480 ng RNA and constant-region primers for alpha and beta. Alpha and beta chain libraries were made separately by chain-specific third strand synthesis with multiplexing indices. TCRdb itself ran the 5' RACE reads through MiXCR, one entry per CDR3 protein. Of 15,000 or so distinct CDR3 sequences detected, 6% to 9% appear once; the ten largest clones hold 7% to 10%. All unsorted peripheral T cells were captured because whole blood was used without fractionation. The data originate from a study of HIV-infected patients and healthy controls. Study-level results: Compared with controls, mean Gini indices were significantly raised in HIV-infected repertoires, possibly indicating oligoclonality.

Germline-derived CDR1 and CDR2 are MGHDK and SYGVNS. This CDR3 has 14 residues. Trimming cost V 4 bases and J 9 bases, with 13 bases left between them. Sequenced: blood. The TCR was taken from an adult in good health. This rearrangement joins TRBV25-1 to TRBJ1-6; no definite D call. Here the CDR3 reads CASSGQRSGSPLHF. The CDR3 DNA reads TGTGCCAGCAGTGGTCAACGGTCGGGTTCACCCCTCCACTTT.